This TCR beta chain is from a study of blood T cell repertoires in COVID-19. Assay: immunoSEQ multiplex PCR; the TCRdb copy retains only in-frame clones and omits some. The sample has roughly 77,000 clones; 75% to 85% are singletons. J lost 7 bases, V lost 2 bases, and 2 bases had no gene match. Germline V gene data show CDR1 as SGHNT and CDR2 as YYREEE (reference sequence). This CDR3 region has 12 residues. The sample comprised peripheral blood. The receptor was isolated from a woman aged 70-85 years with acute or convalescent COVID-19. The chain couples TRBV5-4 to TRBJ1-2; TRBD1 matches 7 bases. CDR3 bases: TGTGCCAGCAGCTTTGACAGGGCTGGCTACACCTTC. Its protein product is CASSFDRAGYTF.